This T cell receptor beta chain appears in the sequencing data of a study of lymphopenia after photon versus proton radiotherapy. The study, taken as a whole, reports: After the lymphocyte nadir, photon-treated repertoires showed oligoclonal expansion, especially of CD8+ Temra cells.

The table came from immunoSEQ multiplex PCR; TCRdb's copy has only in-frame clones and leaves some out. The table shows fewer than 25,000 clones, with around 84% occurring only once. The V gene end was trimmed by 0 bases and the J gene end by 5 bases; junction bases not matched to a gene: 3. Germline V CDR1 and CDR2: MNHNS, SASEGT. CDR3 length equals 15 residues. Details on this clone: The antigen remains undetermined.

This chain connects TRBV6-1 to TRBJ1-4; 7 bases fit TRBD1. The sample was peripheral blood, taken from a patient treated with photon-based radiotherapy. This TCR derives from a man between 40 and 49 years old with gastric cancer. The DNA of the CDR3 is TGTGCCAGCAGTGAAGCGGGGACAGACAATGAAAAACTGTTTTTT. This sequence encodes CASSEAGTDNEKLFF.